This T cell receptor (beta chain) was captured by sequencing in a study of shared clonotypes between healthy human individuals. The assay was immunoSEQ multiplex PCR, and TCRdb's table has in-frame clones only and misses some. The sample carries approximately 1.5 million clones, 95% to 99% recorded once. The CDR3 runs to 18 residues. Germline V gene data show CDR1 as SGHDT and CDR2 as YYEEEE. With V trimmed by 0 bases and J by 1 base, 9 bases remained unmatched. Every donor, a Caucasian adult, lived in Nashville, Tennessee. Sequencing was carried out using naive CD4+ T cells sorted from blood. Sample subset: CD45RA+ positively selected. This rearrangement joins TRBV5-6 to TRBJ1-5; TRBD1 agrees at 8 bases. This TCR was sampled from a man aged 25 to 40 in good health. The CDR3 DNA reads as TGTGCCAGCAGCTTGGGAGGACAGGGATTGTTGAGCAATCAGCCCCAGCATTTT. It codes for CASSLGGQGLLSNQPQHF.